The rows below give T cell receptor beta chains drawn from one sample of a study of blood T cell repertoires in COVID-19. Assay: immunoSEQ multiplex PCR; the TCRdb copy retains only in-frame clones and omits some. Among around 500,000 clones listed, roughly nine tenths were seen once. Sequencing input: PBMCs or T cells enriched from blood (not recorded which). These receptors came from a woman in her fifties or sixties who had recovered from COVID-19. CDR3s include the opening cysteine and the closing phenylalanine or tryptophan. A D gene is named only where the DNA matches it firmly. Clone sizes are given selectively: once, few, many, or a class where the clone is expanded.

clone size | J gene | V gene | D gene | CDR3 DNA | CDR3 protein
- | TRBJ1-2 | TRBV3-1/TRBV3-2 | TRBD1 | TGTGCCAGCAGTCAGTCGACAGGGGGCTTTGGCTACACCTTC | CASSQSTGGFGYTF
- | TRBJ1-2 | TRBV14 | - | TGTGCCAGCAGCCGAGAAGGATACAGGGACCAACGTGGGGGCTACACCTTC | CASSREGYRDQRGGYTF
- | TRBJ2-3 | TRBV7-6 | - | TGTGCCAGCAGCTTAACCCCCCAGGCCCTCGGCACAGATACGCAGTATTTT | CASSLTPQALGTDTQYF
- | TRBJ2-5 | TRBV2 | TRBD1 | TGTGCCACCCTGCTTGACAGGGACCAAGAGACCCAGTACTTC | CATLLDRDQETQYF
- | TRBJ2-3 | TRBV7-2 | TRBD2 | TGTGCCAGCAGCTTAAGTGGTAGCGGGGGTTCTAGCACAGATACGCAGTATTTT | CASSLSGSGGSSTDTQYF
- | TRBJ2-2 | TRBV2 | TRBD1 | TGTGCCAGCAGTACCCAGGGGGCGGACACCGGGGAGCTGTTTTTT | CASSTQGADTGELFF
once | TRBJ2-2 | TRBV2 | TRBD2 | TGTGCCAGCAGCCCTAGCGGGCCCACCGGGGAGCTGTTTTTT | CASSPSGPTGELFF
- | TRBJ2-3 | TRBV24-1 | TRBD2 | TGTGCCACCAATGAAGCGGGGGCTAGCACAGATACGCAGTATTTT | CATNEAGASTDTQYF
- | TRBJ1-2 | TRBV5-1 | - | TGCGCCAGCAGCTTACAGGGAAACTATGGCTACACCTTC | CASSLQGNYGYTF
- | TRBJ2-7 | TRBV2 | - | TGTGCCAGCAGGGGAGATAACTACGAGCAGTACTTC | CASRGDNYEQYF
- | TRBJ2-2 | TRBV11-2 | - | TGTGCCAGCAGCTTCGTTTTTAACACCGGGGAGCTGTTTTTT | CASSFVFNTGELFF
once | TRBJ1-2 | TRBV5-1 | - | TGCGCCAGCAGCTTGGGAACAGGCAACTATGGCTACACCTTC | CASSLGTGNYGYTF
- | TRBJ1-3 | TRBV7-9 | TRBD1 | TGTGCCAGCAGCCCACGGACAGGCTCTGGAAACACCATATATTTT | CASSPRTGSGNTIYF
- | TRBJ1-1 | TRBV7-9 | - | TGTGCCAGCAGCTTAGCTCCGGGGGGGACTGAAGCTTTCTTT | CASSLAPGGTEAFF
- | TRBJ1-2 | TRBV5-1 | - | TGCGCCAGCAGCCTAGACAGAGTTAACTATGGCTACACCTTC | CASSLDRVNYGYTF
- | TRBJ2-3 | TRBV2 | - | TGTGCCAGCAGTGAACGGCGGGCCAGCACAGATACGCAGTATTTT | CASSERRASTDTQYF
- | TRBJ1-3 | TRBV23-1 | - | TGCGCCAGCAGTCAAACGGTTATAGACACCATATATTTT | CASSQTVIDTIYF
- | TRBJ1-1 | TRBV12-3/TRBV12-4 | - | TGTGCCAGCAGTCAACAGGAGAACACTGAAGCTTTCTTT | CASSQQENTEAFF
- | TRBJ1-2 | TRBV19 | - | TGTGCCAGTAAGCTTACAGGCGCCAACTATGGCTACACCTTC | CASKLTGANYGYTF
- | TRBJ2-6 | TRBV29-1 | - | TGCAGCGTTGAAGAATGGGGCGTTTCCGCCAACGTCCTGACTTTC | CSVEEWGVSANVLTF
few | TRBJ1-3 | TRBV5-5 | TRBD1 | TGTGCCAGCAGCTTACAGACAGGGACCTCCTCTGGAAACACCATATATTTT | CASSLQTGTSSGNTIYF
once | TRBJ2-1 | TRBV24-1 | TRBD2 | TGTGCCACCAGTGAAGAGCCTAGCGGGGGTTTTGAGCAGTTCTTC | CATSEEPSGGFEQFF
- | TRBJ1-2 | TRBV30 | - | TGTGCCTGGAGTGGACAGGCGTTCTATGGCTACACCTTC | CAWSGQAFYGYTF
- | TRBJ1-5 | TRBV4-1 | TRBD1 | TGCGCCAGCAGCCGAACAGGGGGCGGAAGACAGCCCCAGCATTTT | CASSRTGGGRQPQHF
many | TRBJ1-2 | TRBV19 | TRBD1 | TGTGCCACCTACGGGGCAGGGGGCGCATTCTATGGCTACACCTTC | CATYGAGGAFYGYTF
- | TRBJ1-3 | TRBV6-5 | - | TGTGCCAGCAGTTTCGGAGGGGCAGGAAACACCATATATTTT | CASSFGGAGNTIYF
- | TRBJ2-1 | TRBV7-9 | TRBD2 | TGTGCCAGCAGCCCCCGACTAGCGGGGGGGCCCTCCTACAATGAGCAGTTCTTC | CASSPRLAGGPSYNEQFF
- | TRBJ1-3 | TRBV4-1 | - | TGCGCCAGCAGCTTTCGGACAGATTCACCTGATATCTCTGGAAACACCATATATTTT | CASSFRTDSPDISGNTIYF
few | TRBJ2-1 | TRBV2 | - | TGTGCCAGCAGTGAAGTAGTAGTACCCTCCAATGAGCAGTTCTTC | CASSEVVVPSNEQFF
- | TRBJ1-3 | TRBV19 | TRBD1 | TGTGCCAGTAGTATAGTAGGGGGCTCAGGAAACACCATATATTTT | CASSIVGGSGNTIYF
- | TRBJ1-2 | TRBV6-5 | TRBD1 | TGTGCCAGCAGTCCACGACAGGGGAAGAGAGGCTACACCTTC | CASSPRQGKRGYTF
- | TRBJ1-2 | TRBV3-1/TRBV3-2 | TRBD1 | TGTGCCAGCAGCCAAGCGCCACAGGGGGTCGGCTATGGCTACACCTTC | CASSQAPQGVGYGYTF
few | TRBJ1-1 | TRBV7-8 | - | TGTGCCAGCAGCTTAAGAGAAGTTACTGAAGCTTTCTTT | CASSLREVTEAFF
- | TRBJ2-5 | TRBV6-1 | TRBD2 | TGTGCCAGCAGTGACAGACTAGCGGGGGCCGGCCAAGAGACCCAGTACTTC | CASSDRLAGAGQETQYF
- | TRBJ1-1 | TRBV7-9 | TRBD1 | TGTGCCAGCAGCTCACGACAGGGCACTGAAGCTTTCTTT | CASSSRQGTEAFF
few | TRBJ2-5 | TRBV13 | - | TGTGCCAGCAGCTTGCGGACAGAAGGAGAGACCCAGTACTTC | CASSLRTEGETQYF
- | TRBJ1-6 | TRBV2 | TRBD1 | TGTGCCAGTAACCGGGACAGTAATTCACCCCTCCACTTT | CASNRDSNSPLHF
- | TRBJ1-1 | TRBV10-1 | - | TGCGCCAGCAGTGCCAGGGGGAACACTGAAGCTTTCTTT | CASSARGNTEAFF
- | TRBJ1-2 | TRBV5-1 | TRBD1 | TGCGCCAGCAGCTTGGGACTTAAGACAGGGAGGCCCAACTATGGCTACACCTTC | CASSLGLKTGRPNYGYTF
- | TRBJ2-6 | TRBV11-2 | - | TGTGCCAGCAGCGCACAGGGATTACCTGGGGCCAACGTCCTGACTTTC | CASSAQGLPGANVLTF
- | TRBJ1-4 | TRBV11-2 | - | TGTGCCAGCAGCCACCCCGGGGTGTCTAATGAAAAACTGTTTTTT | CASSHPGVSNEKLFF
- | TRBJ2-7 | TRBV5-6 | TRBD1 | TGTGCCAGCAGCTTTGGCGACAGGGGCACCTACGAGCAGTACTTC | CASSFGDRGTYEQYF
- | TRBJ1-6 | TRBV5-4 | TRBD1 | TGTGCCAGCAGCCCGGGACAGGGGGGTCTACCCCTCCACTTT | CASSPGQGGLPLHF
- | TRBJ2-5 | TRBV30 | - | TGTGCCTGGAACGAGGGAGCAGAGACCCAGTACTTC | CAWNEGAETQYF